This TCR beta chain comes out of a study of cytomegalovirus exposure and HLA in healthy donors. At the level of the study: Just over 80% of roughly 430 genotyped donors fell in the Caucasian-associated ancestry cluster.

Trimming at V came to 6 bases and at J to 5 bases, leaving 7 bases not matched to a gene. The germline V gene has CDR1 LNHDA and CDR2 SQIVND (reference sequence). The CDR3 is made up of 14 amino acids. Study-wide results and limits: Researchers reported in a later analysis that a missense DCLRE1C variant was tied to TCR beta V- and J-gene trimming.

It was healthy bone marrow donors who served as donors. Worth noting for this clone: Antigen unknown.

A multiplex PCR was run with 60 Vbeta primers and 13 Jbeta primers. Produced via immunoSEQ multiplex PCR; TCRdb's table is partial and in-frame only. This sample has about 140,000 clones, with over 75% found just once. Sequenced sample: PBMCs. The sequence came from a woman aged 35 to 49 in good health and CMV-seronegative. V usage is TRBV19 and J usage is TRBJ2-1; 7 bases match TRBD1. The DNA of the CDR3 is TGTGCCAGTAGCCAATGGGACAGAGACAATGAGCAGTTCTTC. Protein product: CASSQWDRDNEQFF.